Reported below is one TCR beta chain. Method: immunoSEQ multiplex PCR; TCRdb's copy keeps in-frame clones and lacks some. The repertoire holds some 130,000 clones, with around 85% as singletons. This sample is drawn from a study of T cell responses to AZD1222 COVID-19 vaccine. The germline V and J ends were trimmed by 2 bases and 2 bases, with 8 bases remaining between them. This CDR3 has 14 amino acids. Germline assignment: CDR1 SGHTA and CDR2 FQGNSA. This receptor was identified in an adult in good health. The material sequenced was peripheral blood, taken on day 0 of AZD1222 vaccination. The chain has TRBV7-2 and TRBJ2-3; D ambiguous. The CDR3 spells CASSLRRSTDTQYF. DNA of the CDR3: TGTGCCAGCAGCTTAAGAAGGTCCACAGATACGCAGTATTTT.